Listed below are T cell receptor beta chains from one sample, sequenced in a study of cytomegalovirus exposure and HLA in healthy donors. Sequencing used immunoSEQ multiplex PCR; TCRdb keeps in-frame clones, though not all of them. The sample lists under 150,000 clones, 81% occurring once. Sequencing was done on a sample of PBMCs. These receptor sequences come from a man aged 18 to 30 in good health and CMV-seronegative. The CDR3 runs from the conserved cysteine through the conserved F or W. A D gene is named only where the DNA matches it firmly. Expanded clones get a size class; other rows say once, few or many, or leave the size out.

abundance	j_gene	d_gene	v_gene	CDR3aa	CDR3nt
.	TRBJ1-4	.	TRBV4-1	CASSQERGDFGEKLFF	TGCGCCAGCAGCCAAGAGAGAGGGGACTTCGGTGAAAAACTGTTTTTT
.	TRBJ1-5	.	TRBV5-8	CASSLARRGRRPQHF	TGTGCCAGCAGCTTGGCGCGCAGGGGACGTCGGCCCCAGCATTTT
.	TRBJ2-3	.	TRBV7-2	CASSLLDTQYF	TGTGCCAGCAGCCTTTTGGATACGCAGTATTTT
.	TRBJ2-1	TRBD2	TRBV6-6	CASTQQGLGNEQFF	TGTGCCAGCACCCAACAAGGACTAGGCAATGAGCAGTTCTTC
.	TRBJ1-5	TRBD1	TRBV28	CASRGGQLNQPQHF	TGTGCCAGCAGGGGGGGACAGCTCAATCAGCCCCAGCATTTT
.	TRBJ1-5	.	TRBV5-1	CASSLDPLRNQPQHF	TGCGCCAGCAGCTTGGACCCACTACGGAATCAGCCCCAGCATTTT
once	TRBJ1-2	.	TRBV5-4	CASSLSWGQGYTF	TGTGCCAGCAGCTTGTCTTGGGGGCAGGGCTACACCTTC
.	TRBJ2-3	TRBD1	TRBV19	CASSTTGGTDTQYF	TGTGCCAGTAGTACCACAGGGGGCACAGATACGCAGTATTTT
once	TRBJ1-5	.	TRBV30	CAWSVKGGNQPQHF	TGTGCCTGGAGTGTAAAGGGGGGCAATCAGCCCCAGCATTTT
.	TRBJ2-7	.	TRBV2	CASSEGPTYEQYF	TGTGCCAGCAGTGAAGGCCCTACCTACGAGCAGTACTTC
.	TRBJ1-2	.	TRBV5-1	CASSLDIYGYTF	TGCGCCAGCAGCTTGGACATCTATGGCTACACCTTC
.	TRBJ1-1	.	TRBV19	CASSMMGARTEAFF	TGTGCCAGTAGTATGATGGGTGCGCGGACTGAAGCTTTCTTT
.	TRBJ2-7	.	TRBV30	CAWSVGLAGTYEQYF	TGTGCCTGGAGTGTGGGTCTAGCCGGCACCTACGAGCAGTACTTC
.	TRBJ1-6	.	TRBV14	CASSQEGGNSPLHF	TGTGCCAGCAGCCAAGAGGGGGGAAATTCACCCCTCCACTTT
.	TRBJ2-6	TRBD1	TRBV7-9	CASSPAGTGGRGANVLTF	TGTGCCAGCAGCCCTGCCGGGACAGGGGGCCGCGGGGCCAACGTCCTGACTTTC
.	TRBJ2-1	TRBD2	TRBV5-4	CASSRLAGANYNEQFF	TGTGCCAGCAGCCGACTAGCGGGGGCCAACTACAATGAGCAGTTCTTC
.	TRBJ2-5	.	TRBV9	CASSAISGGQETQYF	TGTGCCAGCAGCGCAATTTCTGGGGGGCAAGAGACCCAGTACTTC
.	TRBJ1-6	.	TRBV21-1	CASGNRASSYNSPLHF	TGTGCCAGCGGTAACAGGGCGAGCTCCTATAATTCACCCCTCCACTTT
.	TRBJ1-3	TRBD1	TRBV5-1	CASSQGTGGNTIYF	TGCGCCAGCAGCCAGGGGACAGGGGGCAACACCATATATTTT
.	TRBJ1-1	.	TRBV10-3	CAISESLRQVNTEAFF	TGTGCCATCAGTGAGTCCCTTAGACAGGTGAACACTGAAGCTTTCTTT
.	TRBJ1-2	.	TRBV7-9	CASMGREALDYGYTF	TGTGCCAGCATGGGCAGGGAGGCGCTTGACTATGGCTACACCTTC
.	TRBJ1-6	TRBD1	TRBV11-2	CASSPGTARESPLHF	TGTGCCAGCAGCCCCGGGACAGCCCGAGAATCACCCCTCCACTTT
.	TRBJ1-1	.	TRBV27	CASSLTSVTEAFF	TGTGCCAGCAGTTTAACCTCGGTCACTGAAGCTTTCTTT
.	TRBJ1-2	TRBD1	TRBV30	CAWAGGFTNYGYTF	TGTGCCTGGGCAGGGGGTTTTACTAACTATGGCTACACCTTC
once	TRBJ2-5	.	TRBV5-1	CASSLEQKETQYF	TGCGCCAGCAGCTTGGAGCAAAAAGAGACCCAGTACTTC
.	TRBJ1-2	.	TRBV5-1	CASSPQVGTNYGYTF	TGCGCCAGCAGCCCCCAAGTCGGTACTAACTATGGCTACACCTTC
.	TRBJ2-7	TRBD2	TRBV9	CASSVGVAGGLEQYF	TGTGCCAGCAGCGTAGGGGTAGCGGGGGGACTCGAGCAGTACTTC
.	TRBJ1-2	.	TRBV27	CASSLAGFGYTF	TGTGCCAGCAGTTTAGCGGGGTTTGGCTACACCTTC
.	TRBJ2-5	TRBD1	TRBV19	CASTPGTGVRAGVETQYF	TGTGCCAGTACCCCCGGGACAGGGGTTCGAGCGGGGGTGGAGACCCAGTACTTC
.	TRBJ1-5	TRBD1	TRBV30	CAWHPRGDGNQPQHF	TGTGCCTGGCACCCCAGGGGGGATGGCAATCAGCCCCAGCATTTT
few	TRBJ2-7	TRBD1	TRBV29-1	CSVVTGPHEQYF	TGCAGCGTTGTGACAGGGCCCCACGAGCAGTACTTC
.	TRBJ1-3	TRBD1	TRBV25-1	CASSPNRGLSGNTIYF	TGTGCCAGCAGTCCGAACAGGGGACTCTCTGGAAACACCATATATTTT
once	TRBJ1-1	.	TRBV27	CASSPQSLRNTEAFF	TGTGCCAGCAGTCCTCAGTCGCTCCGGAACACTGAAGCTTTCTTT